The 22 T cell receptor beta chains reported below all come from one sample, sequenced in a study of CXCR3-negative and CXCR3-positive naive CD8 T cells (dated by TCRdb to between 2017 and 2020). The research as a whole found: TRB CDR3s from CXCR3-positive naive cells showed higher hydrophobicity (lower Kidera factor 4), lower energy, and higher strength and volume indices than CXCR3-negative naive cells.

This sample was sequenced with a NextSeq 550. The Human TCR Profiling Kit (MiLaboratory) was used to prepare UMI-labeled 5' RACE TRB cDNA libraries. One entry per CDR3 protein sequence results from the TCRdb reprocessing of the reads, with DNA left out. This sample's table carries 150,000 or so distinct CDR3 sequences. About 0.28% of the sample is in the top ten clones. These receptors' targets are unknown. The source material was naive CXCR3+ CD8+ T cells from blood. This sample's cell subset or site label indicates: CD45RO-CCR7+CD27+CD95- naive CD8+ T cells expressing CXCR3 (TNR3+). Source of these receptors: a human donor in good health. Some clones in this sample may be carry-over from other donors' samples.

The rearrangement uses TRBV18 and TRBJ1-4. This CDR3 contains 17 residues. Germline lookup yields CDR1 KGHSH and CDR2 LQKENI. CDR3 sequence reads: CASSPIEFAQLNEKLFF. Complete variable domain (other parts from reference TRBV18 and TRBJ1-4): NAGVMQNPRHLVRRRGQEARLRCSPMKGHSHVYWYRQLPEEGLKFMVYLQKENIIDESGMPKERFSAEFPKEGPSILRIQQVVRGDSAAYFCASSPIEFAQLNEKLFFGSGTQLSVL.

This chain uses TRBV7-9 with TRBJ2-7. The CDR3 runs 12 residues. CDR1 is SEHNR, CDR2 FQNEAQ, per germline (reference sequence). The CDR3: CASSLRSYEQYF.

CDR3 in amino acids: CASSFRDGGYGYTF. The chain carries TRBV12-3 or TRBV12-4 and TRBJ1-2; TCRdb calls TRBD1, which cannot be checked without DNA. This CDR3 spans 14 amino acids.

This rearrangement joins TRBV29-1 to TRBJ1-1; TCRdb selects TRBD1, and the lack of DNA leaves this call unchecked. The CDR3 length is 12 residues. Germline CDR1 reads SQVTM; CDR2 reads ANQGSEA. The CDR3 sequence is CSVEGRGSEAFF.

The chain is built from TRBV7-9 and TRBJ1-6; TCRdb indicates TRBD1, and absent DNA this call remains unverified. CDR3 size: 13 residues. CDR1 is SEHNR and CDR2 is FQNEAQ in the germline V gene (reference sequence). CDR3 amino acids: CASSHRDSPTLHF.

The rearrangement uses TRBV6-4 and TRBJ2-2. The CDR3 sequence is 16 residues long. Germline V gene sequence: CDR1 MRHNA, CDR2 SNTAGT. CDR3 residues: CASSDSGDLYTGELFF.

The CDR3 region is CASSFGSSSYNEQFF. This sequence joins TRBV27 and TRBJ2-1. Germline V gene sequence: CDR1 MNHEY, CDR2 SMNVEV (reference sequence). This CDR3 spans 15 amino acids.

V usage is TRBV6-5 and J usage is TRBJ2-5. There are 13 residues in the CDR3. In germline, CDR1 is MNHEY, CDR2 SVGAGI. CDR3 loop: CASSYLGSETQYF.

This rearrangement joins TRBV2 to TRBJ2-1; the TCRdb D gene call, TRBD2, has no DNA to confirm it. This CDR3 is 17 amino acids long. The V gene's germline CDR1 is SNHLY and CDR2 FYNNEI. Here the CDR3 reads CASLGLAGASSYNEQFF.

The V gene is TRBV29-1, the J gene TRBJ2-7; the TRBD1 assignment by TCRdb is unverifiable without DNA. CDR1 and CDR2 (germline): SQVTM, ANQGSEA. This CDR3 contains 14 residues. The CDR3 loop reads CSVQGQGIPYEQYF.

The V and J genes are TRBV5-4 and TRBJ2-3; there is no DNA to check the TCRdb D call of TRBD2. The CDR3 covers 14 residues. Germline CDR1 reads SGHNT; CDR2 reads YYREEE (reference sequence). Here the CDR3 reads CASAPPEDTDTQYF. The variable domain in full, with the rest retrieved from reference TRBV5-4 and TRBJ2-3, is ETGVTQSPTHLIKTRGQQVTLRCSSQSGHNTVSWYQQALGQGPQFIFQYYREEENGRGNFPPRFSGLQFPNYSSELNVNALELDDSALYLCASAPPEDTDTQYFGPGTRLTVL.

The gene calls are TRBV7-9 and TRBJ2-7; TCRdb gives TRBD2 as the D gene, but with no DNA this cannot be confirmed. The CDR3 has 15 residues. Germline assignment: CDR1 SEHNR and CDR2 FQNEAQ (reference sequence). The CDR3 here is CASSPSTSGRHDQYF.

This rearrangement joins TRBV5-1 to TRBJ2-7. CDR1 is SGHRS, CDR2 YFSETQ, per germline. The CDR3 covers 12 residues. CDR3 residues: CASSLVPYEQYF.

The rearrangement links TRBV30 to TRBJ1-1. Germline loops: CDR1 GTSNPN, CDR2 SVGIG (reference sequence). The CDR3 sequence is 12 residues long. CDR3: CAWSYGNTEAFF. Together with reference TRBV30 and TRBJ1-1, the CDR3 gives the full variable domain: SQTIHQWPATLVQPVGSPLSLECTVEGTSNPNLYWYRQAAGRGLQLLFYSVGIGQISSEVPQNLSASRPQDRQFILSSKKLLLSDSGFYLCAWSYGNTEAFFGQGTRLTVV.

The chain joins TRBV29-1 to TRBJ1-2; the TRBD1 assignment by TCRdb is unverifiable without DNA. The germline CDR1 and CDR2 sequences are SQVTM and ANQGSEA. There are 16 residues in the CDR3. This CDR3 is CSVEDFYGGLAYGYTF.

The chain uses TRBV18 and TRBJ1-2; TCRdb outputs TRBD1, but without DNA this stays unchecked. CDR3 length equals 13 residues. The germline gives CDR1 KGHSH, CDR2 LQKENI. The CDR3 region is CASSASGGLDYTF.

This chain uses TRBV14 with TRBJ1-1; TCRdb outputs TRBD1, but without DNA this stays unchecked. The CDR3 has 17 residues. Germline assignment: CDR1 SGHDN and CDR2 FVKESK. The chain's CDR3 is CASSQATLPSGFKEAFF.

The J gene is TRBJ1-4, the V gene TRBV27; the TRBD1 assignment by TCRdb is unverifiable without DNA. CDR1 MNHEY and CDR2 SMNVEV come from the germline V gene (reference sequence). The length of the CDR3 is 13 residues. The CDR3 reads CASSPGTYEKLFF.

The CDR3 protein is CASSQDRASGGYNEQFF. The rearrangement uses TRBV4-3 and TRBJ2-1; the TRBD2 assignment by TCRdb is unverifiable without DNA. CDR1 and CDR2 (germline): LGHNA, YSLEER. The CDR3 has 17 residues.

This chain links TRBV3-1 with TRBJ1-2; TCRdb names TRBD1, which stays unverified in the absence of DNA. The CDR3 extends over 15 amino acids. The germline V gene has CDR1 LGHDT and CDR2 YNNKEL (reference sequence). This CDR3 is CASSQDPESAYGYTF.

V usage is TRBV29-1 and J usage is TRBJ1-2; the TRBD1 assignment by TCRdb is unverifiable without DNA. This CDR3 region has 14 residues. CDR1 and CDR2 (germline): SQVTM, ANQGSEA. CDR3 sequence reads: CSTTGTGTGDGYTF.

The V and J genes are TRBV7-9 and TRBJ2-7; TCRdb reports TRBD1, a call that lacks DNA to check it against. Germline V gene data show CDR1 as SEHNR and CDR2 as FQNEAQ (reference sequence). The CDR3 length is 12 residues. CDR3 protein: CASSRQSYEQYF.